These 29 T cell receptor beta chains were sequenced from one sample in a study of healthy donors' naive CD4 and CD8 T cells. Each TCR library used about 500 ng of total RNA and a linear amplification protocol. TCRdb called the reads again in MiXCR, with one record for every CDR3 protein. The top ten hold 2% to 2.5% of the sample, which has about 180,000 distinct CDR3 sequences, around three quarters seen once. The specimen was naive CD4+ and CD8+ T cells sorted from blood, pooled from several donors. The source is a pool of human donors in good health; the sample pools cells from several healthy donors.

This sequence joins TRBV29-1 and TRBJ2-1; tentative D call: TRBD2 (5 bases). The CDR3 has 17 residues. Trimming took 7 bases from V and 0 from J, leaving 22 bases between them. Germline V gene lookup returns CDR1 SQVTM and CDR2 ANQGSEA. CDR3 sequence reads: CSAGILASGSSYNEQFF. The DNA of the CDR3 is TGCAGCGCCGGGATTTTAGCGTCGGGTAGCTCCTACAATGAGCAGTTCTTC.

The V and J genes are TRBV30 and TRBJ2-7; the D is unclear. V gave up 5 bases and J gave up 4 bases, with 15 bases separating them. CDR1 GTSNPN and CDR2 SVGIG come from the germline V gene (reference sequence). This CDR3 spans 13 amino acids. The CDR3 is CAWAPRRLYEQYF. In DNA form, the CDR3 reads TGTGCCTGGGCTCCCCGAAGGTTATACGAGCAGTACTTC. Filled out from reference TRBV30 and TRBJ2-7, the complete variable domain reads SQTIHQWPATLVQPVGSPLSLECTVEGTSNPNLYWYRQAAGRGLQLLFYSVGIGQISSEVPQNLSASRPQDRQFILSSKKLLLSDSGFYLCAWAPRRLYEQYFGPGTRLTVT.

The chain recombines TRBV6-1 with TRBJ2-7; tentatively, D is TRBD1 (6 bases). Trimming pared 1 base from V and 5 bases from J, leaving 12 bases between. The length of the CDR3 is 14 residues. In germline, CDR1 is MNHNS, CDR2 SASEGT. Here the CDR3 DNA reads TGTGCCAGCAGTGAAGAAAAGGGGGTCCACGAGCAGTACTTC. This encodes CASSEEKGVHEQYF.

This clonotype was seen only a few times. The chain has TRBV19 and TRBJ1-5; the D gene is possibly TRBD1 (5 bases). CDR1 and CDR2 (germline): LNHDA, SQIVND (reference sequence). The V gene lost 5 bases and the J gene lost 6 bases, with 11 bases spanning the gap. The CDR3 covers 13 residues. This chain's CDR3 is CASSVQGGQPQHF. CDR3 DNA: TGTGCCAGTAGTGTCCAGGGCGGTCAGCCCCAGCATTTT. Full variable domain (missing parts from reference TRBV19 and TRBJ1-5): DGGITQSPKYLFRKEGQNVTLSCEQNLNHDAMYWYRQDPGQGLRLIYYSQIVNDFQKGDIAEGYSVSREKKESFPLTVTSAQKNPTAFYLCASSVQGGQPQHFGDGTRLSIL.

About this clonotype: Germline is not matched at one junction end, which may reflect a read error. This rearrangement joins TRBV30 to TRBJ1-1, with D perhaps matching TRBD1 (6 bases). The CDR3 is 15 residues long. Germline lookup yields CDR1 GTSNPN and CDR2 SVGIG (reference sequence). The CDR3 is CAWSVLRGRNTEAFF. CDR3 DNA sequence: TGTGCCTGGAGTGTACTGCGGGGGCGTAACACTGAGGCTTTCTTT.

Comments on this clonotype: At one end, the junction sequence differs from germline, possibly due to a read error. The genes are TRBV7-2 and TRBJ2-1, with D possibly being TRBD2 (6 bases). The germline CDR1 and CDR2 sequences are SGHTA and FQGNSA. The CDR3 spans 14 residues. The CDR3: CASSQVRREEGQFF. For the CDR3, the DNA is TGCGCCAGCAGCCAAGTCAGGAGGGAAGAGGGGCAGTTCTTC.

The chain employs TRBV15 and TRBJ2-3, with 11 bases matching TRBD2. The CDR3 runs to 17 residues. The germline CDR1 and CDR2 sequences are LNHNV and YYDKDF (reference sequence). V gave up 1 base and J gave up 2 bases; unmatched junction bases: 5. DNA of the CDR3: TGTGCCACCAGCAGAGCACAGGGACTAGCGGTCACAGATACGCAGTATTTT. Translation gives CATSRAQGLAVTDTQYF.

This clonotype was seen just once. The V call is TRBV19, the J call TRBJ2-1, with 10 bases that match TRBD2. From germline, CDR1 is LNHDA and CDR2 SQIVND (reference sequence). V dropped 5 bases and J dropped 5; count of bases not matched to a gene: 3. CDR3 length: 14 residues. CDR3 sequence: CASSWTSGHNEQFF. The CDR3 bases are TGTGCCAGTAGTTGGACTAGCGGCCACAATGAGCAGTTCTTC.

The chain carries TRBV11-1 and TRBJ2-1; 7 bases line up with TRBD1. The germline V gene encodes CDR1 SGHAT and CDR2 FQDESV (reference sequence). The CDR3 runs 15 residues. V lost 8 bases, J lost 1 base, and 8 bases stayed unmatched. The chain's CDR3 is CASGTPGQSYNEQFF. CDR3 bases: TGTGCCAGCGGCACACCGGGACAGTCCTACAATGAGCAGTTCTTC. The full variable domain, with the rest looked up from reference TRBV11-1 and TRBJ2-1, is EAEVAQSPRYKITEKSQAVAFWCDPISGHATLYWYRQILGQGPELLVQFQDESVVDDSQLPKDRFSAERLKGVDSTLKIQPAELGDSAMYLCASGTPGQSYNEQFFGPGTRLTVL.

The chain employs TRBV29-1 and TRBJ2-4, with D perhaps TRBD1 (7 bases). Germline CDR1 SQVTM, CDR2 ANQGSEA. V lost 0 bases, J lost 1 base, and 13 bases lay in between. This CDR3 contains 16 residues. CDR3: CSVEDRTGGAKNIQYF. CDR3 coding DNA: TGCAGCGTTGAAGATCGGACAGGAGGGGCCAAAAACATTCAGTACTTC.

The chain couples TRBV5-5 to TRBJ2-1; D not certain. CDR3 size: 14 residues. Germline CDR1 is SGHKS and CDR2 is YYEKEE (reference sequence). The V and J ends lost 1 base and 1 base respectively, with 6 bases between them. The CDR3 bases are TGTGCCAGCAGCTTGCCACGGTCCTACAATGAGCAGTTCTTC. The encoded protein is CASSLPRSYNEQFF.

V gene TRBV19 combines with J gene TRBJ2-7; no firm D call. Germline V CDR1 and CDR2: LNHDA, SQIVND (reference sequence). V was clipped by 5 bases and J by 6 bases, with 8 bases between them. The CDR3 is 11 amino acids. This chain's CDR3 is CASSRYSEQYF. CDR3 coding DNA: TGTGCCAGTAGTCGTTATAGCGAGCAGTACTTC.

The chain uses TRBV11-1 and TRBJ2-7; 8 nucleotides match TRBD2. Germline V gene lookup returns CDR1 SGHAT and CDR2 FQDESV (reference sequence). With 3 bases clipped from V and 5 bases from J, the junction kept 3 bases outside the gene matches. This CDR3 is 13 amino acids long. CDR3 residues: CASSFRTSNEQYV. The DNA for the CDR3 is TGTGCCAGCAGCTTTAGGACTAGCAACGAGCAGTACGTC.

The chain couples TRBV6-6 to TRBJ1-2, with 7 bases aligning to TRBD1. V was pared by 7 bases and J by 0 bases, with 8 bases of the junction left unmatched. CDR3 length: 15 residues. The germline CDR1 and CDR2 sequences are MNHNY and SVGAGI (reference sequence). The CDR3 protein is CASTGTASANYGYTF. CDR3 nucleotide sequence: TGTGCCAGCACCGGGACAGCTTCAGCTAACTATGGCTACACCTTC.

CDR3: CSVVWGYNQPQHF. In DNA, the CDR3 is TGCAGCGTTGTTTGGGGGTACAATCAGCCCCAGCATTTT. The chain joins TRBV29-1 to TRBJ1-5; D is possibly TRBD1 (5 bases). V lost 4 bases to trimming and J lost 3 bases, with 10 bases between them. This CDR3 is built from 13 residues. Germline loops: CDR1 SQVTM, CDR2 ANQGSEA.

The chain recombines TRBV19 with TRBJ1-5; D remains ambiguous. Trimming left V 5 bases short and J 0 bases short, with 11 bases between. Germline values: CDR1 LNHDA, CDR2 SQIVND (reference sequence). This CDR3 is 15 amino acids long. DNA of the CDR3: TGTGCCAGTAGTGAGACACAATTTAGCAATCAGCCCCAGCATTTT. Protein product: CASSETQFSNQPQHF.

The chain is built from TRBV6-5 and TRBJ1-5; no firm D call. This CDR3 spans 13 amino acids. CDR1 is MNHEY and CDR2 is SVGAGI in the germline V gene. The V gene lost 5 bases and the J gene lost 0 bases, with 5 bases spanning the gap. The CDR3 here is CASSRYSNQPQHF. The CDR3 bases are TGTGCCAGCAGTCGGTATAGCAATCAGCCCCAGCATTTT.

This chain connects TRBV7-8 to TRBJ1-3; D unclear. CDR1 is SGHVS and CDR2 is FQNEAQ in the germline V gene. Trimming cost V 3 bases and J 0 bases, with 9 bases left between them. CDR3 length equals 15 residues. The CDR3: CASSLGKTSGNTIYF. CDR3 DNA sequence: TGTGCCAGCAGCTTGGGCAAGACCTCTGGAAACACCATATATTTT.

This clonotype was recorded a few times. This sequence joins TRBV19 and TRBJ1-5; unclear D gene. This CDR3 region has 14 residues. With 6 bases removed from V and 2 bases from J, the gap between germline ends came to 11 bases. From germline, CDR1 is LNHDA and CDR2 SQIVND (reference sequence). The CDR3 nucleotides read TGTGCCAGTAGGAGGACCCAGGGCAATCAGCCCCAGCATTTT. Protein product: CASRRTQGNQPQHF.

J is TRBJ1-6 and V is TRBV27; D remains ambiguous. The germline CDR1 and CDR2 sequences are MNHEY and SMNVEV (reference sequence). Trimming pared 7 bases from V and 10 bases from J, leaving 14 bases between. This CDR3 spans 13 amino acids. The CDR3 is CASMQAPPSPLHF. CDR3 coding DNA: TGTGCCAGCATGCAGGCCCCCCCGTCACCCCTCCACTTT.

The chain uses TRBV20-1 and TRBJ2-1; 11 bases line up with TRBD2. J lost 0 bases, V lost 0 bases, and 7 bases had no gene match. The CDR3 has 18 residues. Germline V gene sequence: CDR1 DFQATT, CDR2 SNEGSKA (reference sequence). The CDR3 loop is CSARDWETSGASYNEQFF. The CDR3, as DNA: TGCAGTGCTAGAGATTGGGAGACTAGCGGGGCCTCCTACAATGAGCAGTTCTTC.

A few counts support this clonotype. The rearrangement joins TRBV29-1 to TRBJ1-5, with 7 bases lining up with TRBD1. The CDR3 has 12 residues. CDR1 and CDR2 (germline): SQVTM, ANQGSEA. After removal of 3 bases from V and 7 bases from J, the junction contained 3 bases not matched to a gene. DNA of the CDR3: TGCAGCGTTGAGAAAGGGGGCCAGCCCCAGCATTTT. This translates into CSVEKGGQPQHF.

This rearrangement joins TRBV28 to TRBJ2-3; maybe TRBD2 (5 bases). Germline V gene lookup returns CDR1 MDHEN and CDR2 SYDVKM. The CDR3 sequence is 14 residues long. Trimming stripped 11 bases from V and 0 bases from J, with 15 bases between. CDR3 residues: CAGRGPSSTDTQYF. The CDR3 DNA is TGTGCCGGCCGGGGTCCCTCTAGCACAGATACGCAGTATTTT.

The chain carries TRBV6-1 and TRBJ2-1; 8 bases fit TRBD2. CDR3 size: 16 residues. V shed 6 bases, J shed 1 base, and the junction held 8 bases outside the gene matches. CDR1 MNHNS and CDR2 SASEGT come from the germline V gene. CDR3 DNA: TGTGCCAGCAGGAGCACCGGGAGGGCGTCCTACAATGAGCAGTTCTTC. It specifies CASRSTGRASYNEQFF.

J is TRBJ2-5 and V is TRBV5-1, with D possibly matching TRBD1 (6 bases). Deletions cut 0 bases from V and 2 bases from J, with 8 bases between. CDR3 size: 14 residues. Germline CDR1 is SGHRS and CDR2 is YFSETQ. The CDR3 nucleotides are TGCGCCAGCAGCTTGGTTACAGGGCAAGAGACCCAGTACTTC. Translated: CASSLVTGQETQYF. The complete variable domain, with remaining parts taken from reference TRBV5-1 and TRBJ2-5, reads KAGVTQTPRYLIKTRGQQVTLSCSPISGHRSVSWYQQTPGQGLQFLFEYFSETQRNKGNFPGRFSGRQFSNSRSEMNVSTLELGDSALYLCASSLVTGQETQYFGPGTRLLVL.

The V and J genes are TRBV12-3 or TRBV12-4 and TRBJ2-7, with 8 nucleotides matching TRBD2. The CDR3 is 14 residues long. Germline trimming cut 3 bases from V and 5 bases from J; bases unmatched to any gene: 6. CDR3 residues: CASSFGTSGNEQYF. The CDR3, as DNA: TGTGCCAGCAGTTTCGGGACTAGTGGAAACGAGCAGTACTTC.

The V call is TRBV27, the J call TRBJ2-7, with D perhaps given as TRBD1 or TRBD2 (6 bases each). There are 13 residues in the CDR3. V lost 2 bases and J 9 bases, leaving 14 bases between the germline ends. Looked up from germline, CDR1 is MNHEY and CDR2 is SMNVEV (reference sequence). CDR3 in DNA: TGTGCCAGCAGTTTAGGGGGCACCGGGGGGCAGTACTTC. Amino acid sequence: CASSLGGTGGQYF.

The chain recombines TRBV10-3 with TRBJ2-7; perhaps TRBD1 as D (5 bases). The CDR3 length is 13 residues. Per germline, CDR1 ENHRY and CDR2 SYGVKD. The V end was cut by 10 bases, the J end by 1 base, with 14 bases between. The CDR3 DNA is TGTGCCACTTTACCGGACATGTCCTACGAGCAGTACTTC. This translates into CATLPDMSYEQYF.

This clonotype turned up a few times. The gene calls are TRBV27 and TRBJ2-7; TRBD2 is a possible D gene (6 bases). Trimming cost V 3 bases and J 2 bases, with 11 bases left between them. The CDR3 is made up of 14 amino acids. Germline V gene sequence: CDR1 MNHEY, CDR2 SMNVEV (reference sequence). CDR3 coding DNA: TGTGCCAGCAGTTTCCGGGACTCCACCTACGAGCAGTACTTC. This gives the protein CASSFRDSTYEQYF.